These 17 T cell receptor beta chains originate from one sample sequenced in a study of T cell responses to AZD1222 COVID-19 vaccine. Method: immunoSEQ multiplex PCR; TCRdb's copy keeps in-frame clones and lacks some. The data contain about 42,000 clones, approximately 88% of them singletons. The sequencing used peripheral blood, collected 28 days after the second AZD1222 dose. These receptors were obtained from an adult who received the AZD1222 COVID-19 vaccine.

The chain couples TRBV2 to TRBJ1-1; D ambiguous. Looked up from germline, CDR1 is SNHLY and CDR2 is FYNNEI. This CDR3 spans 13 amino acids. The V and J ends lost 4 bases and 8 bases respectively, with 14 bases between them. The CDR3: CASSVRVGGEAFF. In DNA, the CDR3 is TGTGCCAGCAGTGTTCGGGTAGGCGGCGAAGCTTTCTTT.

The J gene is TRBJ2-7, the V gene TRBV11-2; TRBD2 matches 14 bases. V was pared by 5 bases and J by 6 bases, with 6 bases of the junction left unmatched. CDR1 and CDR2 (germline): SGHAT, FQNNGV. There are 15 residues in the CDR3. The CDR3 DNA reads TGTGCCAGCAGCCCGGGACTAGCGGGAGACGGCGAGCAGTACTTC. Translated, it gives CASSPGLAGDGEQYF.

The chain joins TRBV11-3 to TRBJ2-3; either TRBD1 or TRBD2 may fit D (5 bases each). Germline V gene sequence: CDR1 SGHNT, CDR2 YENEEA. Between the trimmed V and J ends, which lost 5 bases and 0 bases, there was a span of 15 bases. CDR3 length equals 16 residues. CDR3 in amino acids: CASSPGTRRSTDTQYF. The DNA of the CDR3 is TGTGCCAGCAGCCCCGGGACCCGACGGAGCACAGATACGCAGTATTTT.

The V call is TRBV7-2, the J call TRBJ1-5, with no clear D. The V end was cut by 1 base, the J end by 3 bases, with 10 bases between. Germline CDR1 is SGHTA and CDR2 is FQGNSA. This CDR3 contains 15 residues. CDR3 coding DNA: TGTGCCAGCAGCTTAGTGGGCGGACTCAATCAGCCCCAGCATTTT. Its translation: CASSLVGGLNQPQHF.

In its sample, this clone was seen once. This rearrangement joins TRBV5-1 to TRBJ1-1, with D possibly TRBD1 on 5 matching bases. Per germline, CDR1 SGHRS and CDR2 YFSETQ. V was trimmed by 3 bases and J by 6 bases, leaving 12 bases between them. This CDR3 contains 13 residues. CDR3 residues: CASSSGGGPEAFF. The CDR3 DNA follows: TGCGCCAGCAGCTCTGGTGGGGGTCCTGAAGCTTTCTTT. Full variable domain (outside the CDR3, taken from reference TRBV5-1 and TRBJ1-1): KAGVTQTPRYLIKTRGQQVTLSCSPISGHRSVSWYQQTPGQGLQFLFEYFSETQRNKGNFPGRFSGRQFSNSRSEMNVSTLELGDSALYLCASSSGGGPEAFFGQGTRLTVV.

This clone was detected a few times. This chain links TRBV5-5 with TRBJ1-2, with D possibly matching TRBD1 (6 bases). Germline assignment: CDR1 SGHKS and CDR2 YYEKEE (reference sequence). V lost 1 base, J lost 5 bases, and 24 bases lay in between. The CDR3 has 18 residues. The CDR3 loop reads CASSLSVQGPQSLYGYTF. In DNA form, the CDR3 reads TGTGCCAGCAGCTTGAGCGTTCAGGGGCCCCAGTCCCTATATGGCTACACCTTC.

This clone appeared a single time. The rearrangement uses TRBV6-2 or TRBV6-3 and TRBJ1-5, with a possible D match to TRBD1 (6 bases). Per the germline V gene, CDR1 is MNHEY and CDR2 is SVGEGT. The CDR3 has 14 residues. Trimming removed 2 bases from V and 4 bases from J, with 9 bases in between. The DNA for the CDR3 is TGTGCCAGCAGTTACGGGACACCTAATCAGCCCCAGCATTTT. This codes for CASSYGTPNQPQHF.

This chain links TRBV12-3 or TRBV12-4 with TRBJ2-7; possibly TRBD2 for D (5 bases). This CDR3 is built from 13 residues. V was shortened by 3 bases and J by 9 bases, with 15 bases between the two germline ends. The CDR3 DNA sequence: TGTGCCAGCAGTTTCCAGGCTAGCTACATGCAGTACTTC. It codes for CASSFQASYMQYF.

The rearrangement links TRBV7-8 to TRBJ2-2, with D uncertain. V dropped 8 bases and J dropped 3 bases, with 13 bases sitting between them. CDR3 length equals 14 residues. Germline assignment: CDR1 SGHVS and CDR2 FQNEAQ. CDR3 nucleotides: TGTGCCAGCCCTCCCCCGGGTTACACCGGGGAGCTGTTTTTT. Translating gives CASPPPGYTGELFF.

V and J are TRBV10-3 and TRBJ1-1; 7 nucleotides line up with TRBD1. The V gene's germline CDR1 is ENHRY and CDR2 SYGVKD. After removal of 7 bases from V and 5 bases from J, the junction contained 10 bases not matched to a gene. The CDR3 length is 14 residues. The CDR3 sequence is CAINAQGGMTEAFF. For the CDR3, the DNA is TGTGCCATCAATGCTCAGGGGGGGATGACTGAAGCTTTCTTT.

In its sample, this clone was seen a few times. The V gene is TRBV5-1, the J gene TRBJ2-6; D unclear. CDR1 SGHRS and CDR2 YFSETQ come from the germline V gene. The CDR3 spans 15 residues. Trimming cost V 0 bases and J 4 bases, with 8 bases left between them. The CDR3 nucleotides are TGCGCCAGCAGCTTGGCGGGTTCCGGGGCCAACGTCCTGACTTTC. Protein: CASSLAGSGANVLTF.

The chain combines TRBV15 with TRBJ1-1, with D tentatively TRBD1 (6 bases). The CDR3 length is 14 residues. The V gene's germline CDR1 is LNHNV and CDR2 YYDKDF (reference sequence). V was pared by 5 bases and J by 5 bases, with 15 bases between. The CDR3 DNA reads TGTGCCACCAGCGGGGTTCGGAGGGGGACTGAAGCTTTCTTT. It translates to CATSGVRRGTEAFF. Full variable domain (missing parts from reference TRBV15 and TRBJ1-1): DAMVIQNPRYQVTQFGKPVTLSCSQTLNHNVMYWYQQKSSQAPKLLFHYYDKDFNNEADTPDNFQSRRPNTSFCFLDIRSPGLGDTAMYLCATSGVRRGTEAFFGQGTRLTVV.

The chain couples TRBV24-1 to TRBJ2-3, with D possibly being TRBD1 (6 bases). Per the germline V gene, CDR1 is KGHDR and CDR2 is SFDVKD. The germline V and J ends were trimmed by 4 bases and 0 bases, with 13 bases remaining between them. The CDR3 covers 16 residues. DNA for the CDR3: TGTGCCACCAGTGACCGCGGACAGATGAGCACAGATACGCAGTATTTT. Its protein product is CATSDRGQMSTDTQYF.

The chain has TRBV10-3 and TRBJ1-5; D is possibly TRBD1 (6 bases). Trimming took off 11 bases at V and 5 bases at J, with 16 bases between the two ends. Germline loops: CDR1 ENHRY, CDR2 SYGVKD. The CDR3 consists of 13 residues. The CDR3 DNA reads TGTGCCGTGACAGGTAGAACGGATCAGCCCCAGCATTTT. Translating it yields CAVTGRTDQPQHF.

The chain combines TRBV10-3 with TRBJ2-1; 7 bases line up with TRBD1. The germline V gene encodes CDR1 ENHRY and CDR2 SYGVKD. CDR3 size: 16 residues. V lost 0 bases, J lost 0 bases, and 2 bases stayed unmatched. CDR3 sequence: CAISESRDSSYNEQFF. The CDR3 DNA reads TGTGCCATCAGTGAGTCACGGGACAGCTCCTACAATGAGCAGTTCTTC.

The gene calls are TRBV18 and TRBJ2-5, with D possibly matching TRBD2 (5 bases). The ends were cut back, 6 bases at V and 2 bases at J, with 10 bases in the middle. The CDR3 is made up of 13 amino acids. Looked up from germline, CDR1 is KGHSH and CDR2 is LQKENI. Here the CDR3 DNA reads TGTGCCAGCTCTCAAAGCGGACAAGAGACCCAGTACTTC. The encoded protein is CASSQSGQETQYF.

This clone has a single count. The rearrangement joins TRBV2 to TRBJ1-2; 7 bases agree with TRBD1. The junction had 6 bases not matched to a gene; V was cut back by 10 bases and J by 4 bases. Germline V lookup: CDR1 SNHLY, CDR2 FYNNEI. CDR3 size: 12 residues. The CDR3 loop reads CATRGTTYGYTF. The DNA of the CDR3 is TGTGCCACCAGGGGGACCACCTATGGCTACACCTTC.